This TCR beta chain was identified during a study of T cells in Graves' hyperthyroidism and ophthalmopathy (dated 2019 in TCRdb). Regarding the complete study: Peripheral blood samples were taken at the time of initial diagnosis, prior to any treatment. To identify distinguishing TCR V-J signatures, a discovery cohort of about 95 patients was used, comprising roughly 45 with Graves' ophthalmopathy and about 59 with stable Graves' hyperthyroidism. An independent validation cohort of fewer than 20 hyperthyroidism patients and 17 patients who later progressed to ophthalmopathy tested prospective prediction of ophthalmopathy. The 95 to 100 discovery patients were divided at random into training and test sets in a 7:3 ratio. The study also compared thyroid tissue and blood T-cell repertoires from about six Graves' hyperthyroidism patients. Once sampling was done, hyperthyroidism patients were given methimazole at a starting dose of 30 mg daily, whereas ophthalmopathy patients were given high-dose intravenous methylprednisolone. According to the paper, TCR Vbeta CDR3 sequencing was carried out on over 130 peripheral blood samples, which came from 40 to 45 ophthalmopathy, under 80 hyperthyroidism and roughly 17 progressor patients. Broad study findings and their caveats: No statistical method was used to fix the sample size in advance, and group allocation was not hidden from the investigators. In validation, the model predicted progression to ophthalmopathy a median of about 5.9 months before onset, with about 67% sensitivity and nearly 75% specificity. A 13 V-J signature model separated ophthalmopathy from stable hyperthyroidism, with over 85% sensitivity and 81.08% specificity in cross-validation and 80%/75% in testing. Most expanded thyroid clonotypes (frequency above 0.001) were also detected in blood, suggesting blood repertoires may reflect thyroid immune responses.

Turning to this clonotype: The antigen this receptor binds is unknown. No much larger clone is present one base from it, and per-base qualities are unavailable.

CDR1 SEHNR and CDR2 FQNEAQ are derived from the germline V gene (reference sequence). V drops 6 bases and J drops 4 bases, leaving 18 bases in between. The CDR3 runs 15 residues from the cysteine to the phenylalanine. CDR3 DNA only is kept here, 45 bases in frame from base 1. A patient counted as having stable Graves' hyperthyroidism if no progression to ophthalmopathy occurred over 18 months of follow-up. Hyperthyroidism patients were newly diagnosed, had a disease duration of under 2 months, and were aged 18 to 65 years. Exclusion was applied to patients with uncontrolled infections, other autoimmune diseases, pregnancy or lactation. Diagnoses were based on clinical symptoms, serum thyroxine and TRAb, thyroid ultrasound and orbital computed tomography. PBMCs were separated from 7.5 to 10 ml of fresh peripheral blood using Ficoll-Paque density gradient centrifugation. Total RNA was extracted using Trizol reagent, and RNA quality was assessed on an Agilent 2100 Bioanalyzer.

Amplification of TCR beta CDR3 regions was carried out from RNA transcripts. The TCR CDR3 was subjected to a first round of RT-PCR using the HTBI primer set and the Qiagen OneStep RT-PCR kit. Libraries were constructed in a second round of multiplex PCR, after which size selection and purification were carried out. Paired-end sequencing of the libraries was performed with 100 bp reads on an Illumina HiSeq2000. Concerning the study's data processing: SOAPnuke was used to process the raw data, with reads discarded if the reads contained adapters or uncalled bases, had a mean Phred below 15, or lacked an exact constant-primer or identifier match. High-quality paired reads were merged using COPE v1.2.5, and each unique nucleotide sequence was defined as a clonotype. MiTCR v1.1 was used to align clonotypes to the IMGT TRBV, TRBD and TRBJ reference segments. Analysis was restricted to V-J combinations with a frequency above 0.0001, which covered roughly 99% of repertoires. The TCS score was defined as F50 (clonal expansion) divided by E x V (chaos), with BLOSUM62-based TCRdist calculated between CDR3 peptides within each V-J. Welch's t-statistics and random forest reduced approximately 520 V-J features to roughly 13, which were used in a naive Bayes classifier (R e1071). The similarity between thyroid and blood repertoires was quantified using the Morisita-Horn index. The public reads were run again by TCRdb, first through fastp at Q25 and then through MiXCR, and only productive beta chains were kept. Each CDR3 protein gets just one entry, which takes the most common genes and DNA from the rows behind it. The V and J calls follow TCRdb's processing rather than the paper's. The sample yields 600,000 to 800,000 distinct CDR3 sequences; roughly a third were counted once. The ten largest clones capture around 30% of the sample.

The clonotype originates from a woman aged 40 to 49 with Graves' hyperthyroidism. The chain uses TRBV7-9 and TRBJ1-2, with no D gene named confidently. Sequencing was performed on blood. The CDR3 here reads CASRTRNRDFYGYTF. The nucleotide sequence reads TGTGCCAGCAGAACCCGGAACAGAGATTTCTATGGCTACACCTTC.